This T cell receptor (beta chain) was observed in a study of neurological immune-mediated disorders. The germline CDR1 and CDR2 sequences are SQVTM and ANQGSEA. Deletions cut 5 bases from V and 0 bases from J, with 5 bases between. This CDR3 is built from 12 residues. This clonotype was detected ten times or more. MiXCR, applied by TCRdb to the 5' RACE reads, yields one record per CDR3 protein. The table has 25,000 to 35,000 distinct CDR3 sequences, more than 14% seen once; the top ten hold roughly 27%. The source is a man aged 65-85 years in good health. Sequencing was carried out using PBMCs. This rearrangement joins TRBV29-1 to TRBJ1-5; no clear D. CDR3 DNA: TGCAGCGTTAAAAATAGCAATCAGCCCCAGCATTTT. It is translated as CSVKNSNQPQHF. Full variable domain (missing parts from reference TRBV29-1 and TRBJ1-5): SAVISQKPSRDICQRGTSLTIQCQVDSQVTMMFWYRQQPGQSLTLIATANQGSEATYESGFVIDKFPISRPNLTFSTLTVSNMSPEDSSIYLCSVKNSNQPQHFGDGTRLSIL.